This TCR beta chain is from a study of cytomegalovirus exposure and HLA in healthy donors. This clone was recorded once. PCR amplification relied on 60 Vbeta primers (plus 13 Jbeta primers). Only in-frame clones appear in the TCRdb table, and some are missing; sequencing was by immunoSEQ multiplex PCR. The data hold hundreds of thousands of clones, with just under 85% observed a single time. The clonotype was recovered from a woman between 40 and 50 years old in good health and CMV-seronegative. The source material was PBMCs.

The CDR3 DNA follows: TGTGCCAGCAGCTTAGTACAGGGCCTCGGAAACACCATATATTTT. Translation: CASSLVQGLGNTIYF. The rearrangement links TRBV7-6 to TRBJ1-3; possibly TRBD1 for D (6 bases). Trimming took 1 base from V and 4 from J, leaving 11 bases between them. CDR1 and CDR2 (germline): SGHVS, FNYEAQ. The CDR3 runs to 15 residues.